The clone carrying this T cell receptor beta chain has a count of ten or more. Its target is unknown. CDR3 regions of TCR beta were amplified from RNA transcripts. Following a first-round RT-PCR that used HTBI primers, a second-round multiplex PCR was carried out. TCRdb analysed the multiplex PCR reads with MiXCR anew, one entry per CDR3 protein. The table includes a few hundred thousand distinct CDR3 sequences, roughly 20% detected once. This specimen belongs to a study of Graves' ophthalmopathy and Graves' hyperthyroidism. Findings of the study overall: Blood samples also showed most expanded thyroid clonotypes exceeding 0.001 frequency.

V was pared by 0 bases and J by 7 bases, with 12 bases between. This CDR3 has 13 residues. CDR1 is DFQATT, CDR2 SNEGSKA, per germline (reference sequence). Source material: peripheral blood. The chain couples TRBV20-1 to TRBJ1-2; a weak D match, TRBD1 (5 bases). The receptor was derived from a woman aged 18-35 years with stable Graves' hyperthyroidism. CDR3 in DNA: TGCAGTGCTAGAGATGGGACCGCAGGTGGCTACACCTTC. Residues: CSARDGTAGGYTF.